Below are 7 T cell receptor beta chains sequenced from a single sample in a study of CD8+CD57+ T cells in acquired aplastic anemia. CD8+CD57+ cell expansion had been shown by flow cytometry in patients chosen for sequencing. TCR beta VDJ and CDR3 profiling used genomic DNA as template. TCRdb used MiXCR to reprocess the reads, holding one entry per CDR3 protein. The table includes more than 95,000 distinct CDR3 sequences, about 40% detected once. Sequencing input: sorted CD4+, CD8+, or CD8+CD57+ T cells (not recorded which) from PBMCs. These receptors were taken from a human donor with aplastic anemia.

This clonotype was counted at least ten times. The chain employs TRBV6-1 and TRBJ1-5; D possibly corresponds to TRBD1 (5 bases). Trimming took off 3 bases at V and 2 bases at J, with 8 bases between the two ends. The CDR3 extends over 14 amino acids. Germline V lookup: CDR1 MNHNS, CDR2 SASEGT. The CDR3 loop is CASSDRAGNQPQHF. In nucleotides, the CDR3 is TGTGCCAGCAGTGACAGGGCCGGCAATCAGCCCCAGCATTTT.

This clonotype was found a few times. The CDR3: CASSLMQATQYF. CDR3 nucleotide sequence: TGTGCCAGCAGTTTAATGCAGGCGACCCAGTACTTC. V is TRBV28 and J is TRBJ2-5, with D unresolved. The CDR3 is 12 residues long. The V and J ends lost 2 bases and 7 bases respectively, with 8 bases between them. Per the germline V gene, CDR1 is MDHEN and CDR2 is SYDVKM.

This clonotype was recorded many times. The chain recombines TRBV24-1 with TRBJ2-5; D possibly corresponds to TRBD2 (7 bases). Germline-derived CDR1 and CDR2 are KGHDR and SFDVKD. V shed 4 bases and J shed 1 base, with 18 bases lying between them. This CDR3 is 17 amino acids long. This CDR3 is CATSEPKFAGAQETQYF. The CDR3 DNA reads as TGTGCCACCAGTGAACCGAAGTTCGCGGGGGCCCAAGAGACCCAGTACTTC.

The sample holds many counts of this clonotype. CDR3 loop: CASSLDRGTYEQYF. The CDR3 DNA reads TGTGCCAGCAGCTTGGACAGAGGCACCTACGAGCAGTACTTC. The chain joins TRBV12-3 or TRBV12-4 to TRBJ2-7, with D possibly TRBD1 on 6 matching bases. This CDR3 is 14 amino acids long. With 6 bases removed from V and 2 bases from J, the gap between germline ends came to 14 bases.

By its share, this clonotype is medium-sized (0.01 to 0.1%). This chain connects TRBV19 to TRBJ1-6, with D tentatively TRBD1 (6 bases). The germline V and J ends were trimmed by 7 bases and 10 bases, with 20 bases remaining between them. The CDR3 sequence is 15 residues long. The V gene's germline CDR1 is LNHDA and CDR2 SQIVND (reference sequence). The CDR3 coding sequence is TGTGCCAGTAATAGGGGGGGGGGCGCTTACTCACCCCTCCACTTT. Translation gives CASNRGGGAYSPLHF.

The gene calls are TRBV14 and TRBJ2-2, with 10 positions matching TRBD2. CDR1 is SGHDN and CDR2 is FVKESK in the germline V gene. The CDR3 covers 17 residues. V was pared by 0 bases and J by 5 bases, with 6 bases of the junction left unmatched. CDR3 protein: CASSQEASGGVTGELFF. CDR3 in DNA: TGTGCCAGCAGCCAAGAGGCTAGCGGGGGAGTTACCGGGGAGCTGTTTTTT.

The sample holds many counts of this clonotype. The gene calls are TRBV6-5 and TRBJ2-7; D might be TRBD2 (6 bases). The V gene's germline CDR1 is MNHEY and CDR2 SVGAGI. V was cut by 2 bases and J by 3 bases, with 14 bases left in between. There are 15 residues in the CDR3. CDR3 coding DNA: TGTGCCAGCAGTTACGGGCGGAGGGGTCTCTACGAGCAGTACTTC. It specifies CASSYGRRGLYEQYF.